The TCR beta chain described here comes from a study of T cells in Graves' hyperthyroidism and ophthalmopathy. Study results and caveats: The majority of expanded thyroid clonotypes above 0.001 also appeared in blood.

CDR3 size: 11 residues. Trimming cost V 7 bases and J 4 bases, with 7 bases left between them. Graves' hyperthyroidism was deemed stable given no ophthalmopathy progression within 18 months. The patients, who ranged from 18 to 65 in age, presented with newly diagnosed hyperthyroidism lasting under 2 months. The investigators amplified TCR beta CDR3 regions from RNA transcripts. The HTBI primer set drove a first-round RT-PCR of the TCR CDR3. TCRdb itself ran the multiplex PCR reads through MiXCR, one entry per CDR3 protein. Of approximately 520,000 distinct CDR3 sequences listed, around 20% were seen once; the top ten hold around 27%. This clonotype has ten or more counts. Antigen specificity is unknown.

The chain has TRBV12-3 or TRBV12-4 and TRBJ1-1; maybe TRBD1 (5 bases). The sample was blood. The source of this sequence is a man aged 18 to 35 with Graves' hyperthyroidism. The CDR3 sequence: CASIQGTEAFF. CDR3 nucleotide sequence: TGTGCCAGCATTCAGGGCACTGAAGCTTTCTTT.